This is a list of T cell receptor beta chains from one sample in a study of Ad26.COV2.S vaccination and SARS-CoV-2 variants. The protocol was immunoSEQ multiplex PCR, while the TCRdb copy is restricted to in-frame clones and leaves out a portion. This sample has under 600,000 clones; 80% to 90% occur once, and the top ten carry 1.5% to 2%. Specimen: peripheral blood, collected in a trial of Ad26.COV2.S vaccine versus placebo. All receptors derive from a person between 18 and 60 years old who received the Ad26.COV2.S COVID-19 vaccine or a placebo. Each CDR3 is given with its conserved first and last residue. A D gene is named only where the DNA matches it firmly. Expanded clones are given a class, and other clones once, few, many or no size at all.

d_call: .
j_call: TRBJ2-5
v_call: TRBV28
clone_size: .
cdr3_nt: TGTGCCAGCAGTTTAGGAATGGGGGGTGTGACCCAGTACTTC
cdr3_aa: CASSLGMGGVTQYF

d_call: .
j_call: TRBJ2-7
v_call: TRBV19
clone_size: .
cdr3_nt: TGTGCCAGTAGTAGGGACGGTTCGGGCGGCCGCTACGAGCAGTACTTC
cdr3_aa: CASSRDGSGGRYEQYF

d_call: .
j_call: TRBJ1-1
v_call: TRBV4-3
clone_size: .
cdr3_nt: TGCGCCAGCAGCCAAGGCGGCATGGACACTGAAGCTTTCTTT
cdr3_aa: CASSQGGMDTEAFF

d_call: .
j_call: TRBJ1-4
v_call: TRBV7-2
clone_size: .
cdr3_nt: TGTGCCAGCAGCAAAATCCCCCTGGACAGTGAAAAACTGTTTTTT
cdr3_aa: CASSKIPLDSEKLFF

d_call: .
j_call: TRBJ2-6
v_call: TRBV5-1
clone_size: .
cdr3_nt: TGCGCCAGCGGTGGAGAGGCTTCCTCTGGGGCCAACGTCCTGACTTTC
cdr3_aa: CASGGEASSGANVLTF

d_call: .
j_call: TRBJ1-1
v_call: TRBV2
clone_size: few
cdr3_nt: TGTGCCAGCAAAGGGGCCTTTGAAGCTTTCTTT
cdr3_aa: CASKGAFEAFF

d_call: .
j_call: TRBJ1-2
v_call: TRBV6-5
clone_size: .
cdr3_nt: TGTGCCAGCACCCAAGGGACGGGCAATGGCTACACCTTC
cdr3_aa: CASTQGTGNGYTF

d_call: .
j_call: TRBJ1-2
v_call: TRBV7-9
clone_size: .
cdr3_nt: TGTGCCAGCAGCTTATTGGGGGCTAAAAACTATGGCTACACCTTC
cdr3_aa: CASSLLGAKNYGYTF

d_call: .
j_call: TRBJ2-7
v_call: TRBV27
clone_size: .
cdr3_nt: TGTGCCAGCAGTACTGGTCCCGAGCAGTACTTC
cdr3_aa: CASSTGPEQYF

d_call: TRBD2
j_call: TRBJ2-1
v_call: TRBV6-5
clone_size: .
cdr3_nt: TGTGCCAGCAGCTACCTAGCGGGGGGAGTGCAGTTCTTC
cdr3_aa: CASSYLAGGVQFF

d_call: .
j_call: TRBJ2-3
v_call: TRBV5-1
clone_size: .
cdr3_nt: TGCGCCAGCAGCCGAGCAGGTACGCAGTATTTT
cdr3_aa: CASSRAGTQYF

d_call: .
j_call: TRBJ1-3
v_call: TRBV12-1
clone_size: .
cdr3_nt: TGTGCCAGCAGCCGTCCGGTCTCTGGAAACACCATATATTTT
cdr3_aa: CASSRPVSGNTIYF

d_call: TRBD2
j_call: TRBJ2-1
v_call: TRBV6-5
clone_size: .
cdr3_nt: TGTGCCAGCAGTCTGCGGGGGGCCGGTTACAATGAGCAGTTCTTC
cdr3_aa: CASSLRGAGYNEQFF

d_call: .
j_call: TRBJ1-5
v_call: TRBV19
clone_size: .
cdr3_nt: TGTGCCAGTAGTAACCCCAATCAGCCCCAGCATTTT
cdr3_aa: CASSNPNQPQHF

d_call: .
j_call: TRBJ1-1
v_call: TRBV7-3
clone_size: .
cdr3_nt: TGTGCCAGCAGCCCCGCCAAGAACACTGAAGCTTTCTTT
cdr3_aa: CASSPAKNTEAFF

d_call: .
j_call: TRBJ2-1
v_call: TRBV7-3
clone_size: .
cdr3_nt: TGTGCCAGCAGCTTACGGCCTAGCCTGGCCGTCAATGAGCAGTTCTTC
cdr3_aa: CASSLRPSLAVNEQFF

d_call: .
j_call: TRBJ1-1
v_call: TRBV30
clone_size: .
cdr3_nt: TGTGCCTGGAGGACATGGGGGGGCACTGAAGCTTTCTTT
cdr3_aa: CAWRTWGGTEAFF

d_call: TRBD2
j_call: TRBJ2-2
v_call: TRBV27
clone_size: .
cdr3_nt: TGTGCCAGCAGTTTACATAGCGGGCAGGGCGCTTTTACCGGGGAGCTGTTTTTT
cdr3_aa: CASSLHSGQGAFTGELFF

d_call: .
j_call: TRBJ1-5
v_call: TRBV6-5
clone_size: .
cdr3_nt: TGTGCCAGCAGTTACTCGGATACCGGTCAGCCCCAGCATTTT
cdr3_aa: CASSYSDTGQPQHF

d_call: TRBD1
j_call: TRBJ2-7
v_call: TRBV6-5
clone_size: .
cdr3_nt: TGTGCCAGCAAAAGACAGGGGCCATACTCCTACGAGCAGTACTTC
cdr3_aa: CASKRQGPYSYEQYF

d_call: TRBD2
j_call: TRBJ2-5
v_call: TRBV4-3
clone_size: few
cdr3_nt: TGCGCCAGCAGCCGAAGTGTCGGTAGCGGGGGCCAAGAGACCCAGTACTTC
cdr3_aa: CASSRSVGSGGQETQYF

d_call: TRBD1
j_call: TRBJ1-2
v_call: TRBV19
clone_size: .
cdr3_nt: TGTGCCAGTAGCTCCCAGGGGGATGGCTATGGCTACACCTTC
cdr3_aa: CASSSQGDGYGYTF

d_call: .
j_call: TRBJ1-3
v_call: TRBV28
clone_size: .
cdr3_nt: TGTGCCAGCAGTTCCTTAAGACTGGGACCCTCTGGAAACACCATATATTTT
cdr3_aa: CASSSLRLGPSGNTIYF